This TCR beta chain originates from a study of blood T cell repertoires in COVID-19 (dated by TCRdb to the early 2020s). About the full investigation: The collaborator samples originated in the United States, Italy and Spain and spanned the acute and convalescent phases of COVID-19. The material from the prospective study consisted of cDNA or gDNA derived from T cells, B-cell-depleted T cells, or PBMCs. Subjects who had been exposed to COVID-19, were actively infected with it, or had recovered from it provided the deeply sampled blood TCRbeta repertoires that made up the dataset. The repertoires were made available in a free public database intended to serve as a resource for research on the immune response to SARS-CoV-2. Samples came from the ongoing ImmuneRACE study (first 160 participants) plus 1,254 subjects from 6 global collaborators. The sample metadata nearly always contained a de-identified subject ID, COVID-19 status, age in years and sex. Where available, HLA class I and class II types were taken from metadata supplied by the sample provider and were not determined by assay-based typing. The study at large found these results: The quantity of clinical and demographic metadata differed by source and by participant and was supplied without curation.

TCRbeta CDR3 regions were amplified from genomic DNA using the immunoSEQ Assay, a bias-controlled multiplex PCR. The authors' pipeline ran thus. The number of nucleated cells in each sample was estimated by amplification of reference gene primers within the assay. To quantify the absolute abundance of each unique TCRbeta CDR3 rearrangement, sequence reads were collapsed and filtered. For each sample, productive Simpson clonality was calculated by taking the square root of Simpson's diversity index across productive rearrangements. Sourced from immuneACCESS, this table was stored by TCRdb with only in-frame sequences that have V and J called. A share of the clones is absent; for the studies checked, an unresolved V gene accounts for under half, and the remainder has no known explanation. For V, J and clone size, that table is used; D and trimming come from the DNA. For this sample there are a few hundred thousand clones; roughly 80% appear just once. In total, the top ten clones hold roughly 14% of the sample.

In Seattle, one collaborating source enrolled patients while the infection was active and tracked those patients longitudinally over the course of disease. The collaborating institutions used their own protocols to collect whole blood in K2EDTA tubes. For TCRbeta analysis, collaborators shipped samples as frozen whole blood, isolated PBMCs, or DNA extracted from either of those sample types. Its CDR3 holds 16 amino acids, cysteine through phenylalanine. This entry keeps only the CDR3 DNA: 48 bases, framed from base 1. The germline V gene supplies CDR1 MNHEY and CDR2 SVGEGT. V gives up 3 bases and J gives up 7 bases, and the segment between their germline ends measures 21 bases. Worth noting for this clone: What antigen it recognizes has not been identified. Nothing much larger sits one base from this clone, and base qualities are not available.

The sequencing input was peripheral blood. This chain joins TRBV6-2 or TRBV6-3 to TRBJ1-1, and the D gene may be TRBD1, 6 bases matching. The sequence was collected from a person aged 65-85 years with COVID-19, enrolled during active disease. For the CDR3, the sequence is CASSYESGGARDEAFF. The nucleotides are TGTGCCAGCAGTTATGAGTCCGGGGGGGCGCGGGATGAAGCTTTCTTT.